What follows are 15 T cell receptor beta chains derived from one specimen sequenced in a study of PD-1 blockade in classical Hodgkin lymphoma. The sample's time point: cycle 4 day 1 (C4D1), after less than seven weeks of nivolumab. Each patient relapsed following autologous stem cell transplantation, and prior brentuximab vedotin exposure differed. TCRdb keeps only in-frame clones here, not all; method: immunoSEQ multiplex PCR. Of 7,300 or so clones listed, roughly 82% are singletons. Sequencing was performed on peripheral blood mononuclear cells (PBMCs), taken before the fourth cycle of nivolumab. These receptors came from a human donor with classical Hodgkin lymphoma.

The rearrangement uses TRBV28 and TRBJ1-3; tentative D call: TRBD1 (5 bases). The germline CDR1 and CDR2 sequences are MDHEN and SYDVKM. Trimming stripped 6 bases from V and 3 bases from J, with 15 bases between. The length of the CDR3 is 15 residues. The DNA for the CDR3 is TGTGCCAGCAGGGCCGTAGGGACCTTTGGAAACACCATATATTTT. This gives the protein CASRAVGTFGNTIYF.

The rearrangement uses TRBV15 and TRBJ2-2; 10 nucleotides match TRBD2. V was clipped by 6 bases and J by 2 bases; unmatched bases: 6. The CDR3 has 16 residues. Germline CDR1 and CDR2: LNHNV and YYDKDF (reference sequence). The CDR3 DNA reads as TGTGCCACCAGTACCGGACTAGCGGTTAACACCGGGGAGCTGTTTTTT. Translation gives CATSTGLAVNTGELFF. The full variable domain, its missing parts supplied by reference TRBV15 and TRBJ2-2, is DAMVIQNPRYQVTQFGKPVTLSCSQTLNHNVMYWYQQKSSQAPKLLFHYYDKDFNNEADTPDNFQSRRPNTSFCFLDIRSPGLGDTAMYLCATSTGLAVNTGELFFGEGSRLTVL.

The chain links TRBV19 to TRBJ2-3; 13 bases align to TRBD2. J lost 4 bases, V lost 5 bases, and 6 bases had no gene match. In germline, CDR1 is LNHDA, CDR2 SQIVND (reference sequence). This CDR3 region has 16 residues. The CDR3 bases are TGTGCCAGTAGTTGGGGGACTAGCGGGGCCGCAGATACGCAGTATTTT. It codes for CASSWGTSGAADTQYF.

The chain uses TRBV6-5 and TRBJ1-2; no firm D call. This CDR3 spans 11 amino acids. V gave up 6 bases and J gave up 8 bases, with 10 bases separating them. Germline assignment: CDR1 MNHEY and CDR2 SVGAGI. The CDR3 nucleotides are TGTGCCAGCAGGGCTCCCTGGGGCTACACCTTC. This encodes CASRAPWGYTF.

The chain links TRBV4-1 to TRBJ1-1; D not resolved. The germline V gene encodes CDR1 MGHRA and CDR2 YSYEKL. CDR3 length: 16 residues. V was trimmed by 1 base and J by 0 bases, leaving 12 bases between them. The CDR3 sequence: CASSQVVTVMNTEAFF. The CDR3 DNA reads TGCGCCAGCAGCCAAGTGGTTACAGTCATGAACACTGAAGCTTTCTTT.

This clone was counted once. This chain links TRBV15 with TRBJ2-3; 8 bases line up with TRBD1. Germline loops: CDR1 LNHNV, CDR2 YYDKDF (reference sequence). CDR3 length: 16 residues. V dropped 2 bases and J dropped 3; count of bases not matched to a gene: 7. This chain's CDR3 is CATSRKTGVGTDTQYF. The CDR3 DNA sequence: TGTGCCACCAGCAGAAAGACAGGGGTCGGGACAGATACGCAGTATTTT.

The chain recombines TRBV5-4 with TRBJ2-3, with 10 bases that match TRBD2. Germline values: CDR1 SGHNT, CDR2 YYREEE (reference sequence). The CDR3 spans 16 residues. The ends lost 0 bases at V and 1 base at J; junction bases unmatched: 2. DNA for the CDR3: TGTGCCAGCAGCTTGGCGCTAGCGGGGGGCACAGATACGCAGTATTTT. Residues: CASSLALAGGTDTQYF.

This chain uses TRBV29-1 with TRBJ2-3; D gene ambiguous. Germline V lookup: CDR1 SQVTM, CDR2 ANQGSEA. CDR3 length: 13 residues. The V end lost 3 bases, the J end lost 5 bases, and 12 bases lay between the germline ends. CDR3: CSVESVVRDTQYF. In DNA, the CDR3 is TGCAGCGTTGAGAGCGTAGTCAGAGATACGCAGTATTTT.

The chain couples TRBV6-8 to TRBJ1-5; D is unclear. The CDR3 sequence is 16 residues long. The V end lost 3 bases, the J end lost 1 base, and 13 bases lay between the germline ends. The germline V gene has CDR1 MNHGY and CDR2 SAAAGT. The CDR3 region is CASSYRGIGSNQPQHF. The CDR3 DNA sequence: TGTGCCAGCAGTTATCGAGGAATCGGGAGCAATCAGCCCCAGCATTTT.

This chain links TRBV19 with TRBJ1-4, with a tentative D call TRBD1 (6 bases). The CDR3 loop spans 15 amino acids. V lost 5 bases, J lost 2 bases, and 12 bases lay in between. CDR1 is LNHDA, CDR2 SQIVND, per germline (reference sequence). This CDR3 reads CASSRNRVTNEKLFF. The CDR3 bases are TGTGCCAGTAGTCGGAACAGGGTGACTAATGAAAAACTGTTTTTT. Drawing the rest from reference TRBV19 and TRBJ1-4, the complete variable domain is DGGITQSPKYLFRKEGQNVTLSCEQNLNHDAMYWYRQDPGQGLRLIYYSQIVNDFQKGDIAEGYSVSREKKESFPLTVTSAQKNPTAFYLCASSRNRVTNEKLFFGSGTQLSVL.

V is TRBV4-1 and J is TRBJ2-1; 7 bases align to TRBD1. The length of the CDR3 is 15 residues. The J segment lost 3 bases and the V segment lost 5 bases, leaving 7 bases of the junction unmatched. Germline loops: CDR1 MGHRA, CDR2 YSYEKL. CDR3 sequence: CASSGRGQVYNEQFF. In DNA form, the CDR3 reads TGCGCCAGCAGCGGACGCGGACAGGTCTACAATGAGCAGTTCTTC.

This clone was detected once. CDR3 bases: TGTGCCAGTAGCGCGGGTGGATCGAGGGCGGGGAATTCACCCCTCCACTTT. It is translated as CASSAGGSRAGNSPLHF. This sequence joins TRBV19 and TRBJ1-6; D ambiguous. The CDR3 covers 17 residues. V was pared by 6 bases and J by 7 bases, with 22 bases between. Germline V lookup: CDR1 LNHDA, CDR2 SQIVND (reference sequence). Combining the CDR3 with reference TRBV19 and TRBJ1-6 gives the whole variable domain DGGITQSPKYLFRKEGQNVTLSCEQNLNHDAMYWYRQDPGQGLRLIYYSQIVNDFQKGDIAEGYSVSREKKESFPLTVTSAQKNPTAFYLCASSAGGSRAGNSPLHFGNGTRLTVT.

V is TRBV18 and J is TRBJ2-7; 8 bases align to TRBD1. CDR1 KGHSH and CDR2 LQKENI come from the germline V gene. V shed 3 bases and J 3 bases; nucleotides not matched to a gene: 10. CDR3 size: 16 residues. DNA of the CDR3: TGTGCCAGCTCACCGGGGACAGGAGATATAAACTACGAGCAGTACTTC. Its protein is CASSPGTGDINYEQYF.

The chain employs TRBV19 and TRBJ2-7, with D hard to call. The V gene's germline CDR1 is LNHDA and CDR2 SQIVND (reference sequence). The CDR3 totals 14 residues. V shed 6 bases and J shed 5 bases, with 17 bases lying between them. The CDR3 nucleotides are TGTGCCAGTAGCCAGAGCTCCCTAACCGACGAGCAGTACTTC. It yields the protein CASSQSSLTDEQYF.

The J gene is TRBJ1-5, the V gene TRBV7-2; the D gene is possibly TRBD1 (5 bases). V was trimmed by 2 bases and J by 2 bases, leaving 10 bases between them. The CDR3 loop spans 15 amino acids. Germline V gives CDR1 SGHTA, CDR2 FQGNSA. The CDR3 here is CASSLSREGNQPQHF. The CDR3 coding sequence is TGTGCCAGCAGCTTAAGCAGGGAGGGCAATCAGCCCCAGCATTTT.